This T cell receptor (beta chain) was sequenced in a study of CD8+ T cells in alopecia areata. Turning to the study itself: Patients in the study were on tofacitinib for 6 to 18 months, then off it for 6 months.

Whole-study findings and limits: Especially in alopecia totalis/universalis, lesional scalp showed greater clonality than normal scalp did.

V lost 4 bases to trimming and J lost 2 bases; unmatched junction nucleotides: 0. CDR3 length: 12 amino acids. CDR1 and CDR2 from the germline V gene are GTSNPN and SVGIG (reference sequence). cDNA reverse transcribed from extracted RNA served as the sequencing template. Assay used: immunoSEQ multiplex PCR; TCRdb lists only in-frame clones, some missing. The sample has approximately 180,000 clones; about 63% are singletons. Comment on this clone: The antigen is not known. Other DNA sequences within the sample encode an identical CDR3.

The sequence came from a human donor with alopecia areata. J is TRBJ2-5 and V is TRBV30, with 8 bases that match TRBD1. The material sequenced was CD4+ T cells sorted from blood, taken at week 0. The CDR3: CAWNRGQETQYF. CDR3 sequence (DNA): TGTGCCTGGAACAGGGGGCAAGAGACCCAGTACTTC.